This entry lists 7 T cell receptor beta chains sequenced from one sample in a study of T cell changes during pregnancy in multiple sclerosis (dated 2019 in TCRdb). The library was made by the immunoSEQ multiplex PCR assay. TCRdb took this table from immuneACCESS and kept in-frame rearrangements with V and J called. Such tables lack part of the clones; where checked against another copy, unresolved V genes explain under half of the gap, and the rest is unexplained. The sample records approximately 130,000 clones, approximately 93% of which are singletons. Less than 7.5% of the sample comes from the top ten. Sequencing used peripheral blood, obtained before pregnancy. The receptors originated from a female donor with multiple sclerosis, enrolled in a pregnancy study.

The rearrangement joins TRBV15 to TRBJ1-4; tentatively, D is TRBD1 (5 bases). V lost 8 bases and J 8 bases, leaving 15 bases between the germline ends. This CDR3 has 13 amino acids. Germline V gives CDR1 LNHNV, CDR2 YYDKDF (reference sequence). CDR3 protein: CATQGPGDEKLFF. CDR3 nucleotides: TGTGCCACCCAAGGTCCGGGGGACGAAAAACTGTTTTTT.

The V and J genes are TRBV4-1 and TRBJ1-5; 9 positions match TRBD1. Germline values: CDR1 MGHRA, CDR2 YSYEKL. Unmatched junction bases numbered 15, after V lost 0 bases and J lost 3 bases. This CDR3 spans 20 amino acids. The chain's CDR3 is CASSQDREGTGPRTNQPQHF. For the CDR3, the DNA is TGCGCCAGCAGCCAAGATCGAGAGGGGACAGGGCCTCGTACCAATCAGCCCCAGCATTTT.

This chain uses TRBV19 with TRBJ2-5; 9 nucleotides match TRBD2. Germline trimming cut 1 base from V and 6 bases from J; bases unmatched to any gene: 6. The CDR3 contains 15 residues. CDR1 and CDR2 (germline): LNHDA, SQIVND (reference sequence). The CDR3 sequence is CASSIAGTSPQTQYF. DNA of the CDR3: TGTGCCAGTAGTATAGCCGGGACTAGCCCCCAGACCCAGTACTTC.

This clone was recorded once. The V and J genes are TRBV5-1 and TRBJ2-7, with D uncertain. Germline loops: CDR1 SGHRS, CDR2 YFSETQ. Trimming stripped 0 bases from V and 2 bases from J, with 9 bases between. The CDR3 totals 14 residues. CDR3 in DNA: TGCGCCAGCAGCTTGGCCTACGGTACCTACGAGCAGTACTTC. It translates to CASSLAYGTYEQYF.

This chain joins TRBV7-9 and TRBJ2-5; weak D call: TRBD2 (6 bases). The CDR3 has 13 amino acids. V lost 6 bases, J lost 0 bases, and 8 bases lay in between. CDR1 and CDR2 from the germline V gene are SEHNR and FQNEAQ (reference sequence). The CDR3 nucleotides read TGTGCCAGCAGTCGGGACTACCAAGAGACCCAGTACTTC. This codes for CASSRDYQETQYF.

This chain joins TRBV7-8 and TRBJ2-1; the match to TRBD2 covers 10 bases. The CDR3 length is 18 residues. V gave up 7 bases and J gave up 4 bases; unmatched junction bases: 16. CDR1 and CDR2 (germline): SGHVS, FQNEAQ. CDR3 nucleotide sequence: TGTGCCAGCATGTGGGGGGCTAGCGGGAGTGGGTGGTACAATGAGCAGTTCTTC. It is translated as CASMWGASGSGWYNEQFF.

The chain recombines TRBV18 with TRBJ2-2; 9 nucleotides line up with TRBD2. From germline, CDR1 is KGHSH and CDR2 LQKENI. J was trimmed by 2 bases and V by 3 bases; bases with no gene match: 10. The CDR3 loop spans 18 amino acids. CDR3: CASSPTWSGGINTGELFF. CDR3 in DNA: TGTGCCAGCTCACCCACCTGGAGCGGGGGGATTAACACCGGGGAGCTGTTTTTT.